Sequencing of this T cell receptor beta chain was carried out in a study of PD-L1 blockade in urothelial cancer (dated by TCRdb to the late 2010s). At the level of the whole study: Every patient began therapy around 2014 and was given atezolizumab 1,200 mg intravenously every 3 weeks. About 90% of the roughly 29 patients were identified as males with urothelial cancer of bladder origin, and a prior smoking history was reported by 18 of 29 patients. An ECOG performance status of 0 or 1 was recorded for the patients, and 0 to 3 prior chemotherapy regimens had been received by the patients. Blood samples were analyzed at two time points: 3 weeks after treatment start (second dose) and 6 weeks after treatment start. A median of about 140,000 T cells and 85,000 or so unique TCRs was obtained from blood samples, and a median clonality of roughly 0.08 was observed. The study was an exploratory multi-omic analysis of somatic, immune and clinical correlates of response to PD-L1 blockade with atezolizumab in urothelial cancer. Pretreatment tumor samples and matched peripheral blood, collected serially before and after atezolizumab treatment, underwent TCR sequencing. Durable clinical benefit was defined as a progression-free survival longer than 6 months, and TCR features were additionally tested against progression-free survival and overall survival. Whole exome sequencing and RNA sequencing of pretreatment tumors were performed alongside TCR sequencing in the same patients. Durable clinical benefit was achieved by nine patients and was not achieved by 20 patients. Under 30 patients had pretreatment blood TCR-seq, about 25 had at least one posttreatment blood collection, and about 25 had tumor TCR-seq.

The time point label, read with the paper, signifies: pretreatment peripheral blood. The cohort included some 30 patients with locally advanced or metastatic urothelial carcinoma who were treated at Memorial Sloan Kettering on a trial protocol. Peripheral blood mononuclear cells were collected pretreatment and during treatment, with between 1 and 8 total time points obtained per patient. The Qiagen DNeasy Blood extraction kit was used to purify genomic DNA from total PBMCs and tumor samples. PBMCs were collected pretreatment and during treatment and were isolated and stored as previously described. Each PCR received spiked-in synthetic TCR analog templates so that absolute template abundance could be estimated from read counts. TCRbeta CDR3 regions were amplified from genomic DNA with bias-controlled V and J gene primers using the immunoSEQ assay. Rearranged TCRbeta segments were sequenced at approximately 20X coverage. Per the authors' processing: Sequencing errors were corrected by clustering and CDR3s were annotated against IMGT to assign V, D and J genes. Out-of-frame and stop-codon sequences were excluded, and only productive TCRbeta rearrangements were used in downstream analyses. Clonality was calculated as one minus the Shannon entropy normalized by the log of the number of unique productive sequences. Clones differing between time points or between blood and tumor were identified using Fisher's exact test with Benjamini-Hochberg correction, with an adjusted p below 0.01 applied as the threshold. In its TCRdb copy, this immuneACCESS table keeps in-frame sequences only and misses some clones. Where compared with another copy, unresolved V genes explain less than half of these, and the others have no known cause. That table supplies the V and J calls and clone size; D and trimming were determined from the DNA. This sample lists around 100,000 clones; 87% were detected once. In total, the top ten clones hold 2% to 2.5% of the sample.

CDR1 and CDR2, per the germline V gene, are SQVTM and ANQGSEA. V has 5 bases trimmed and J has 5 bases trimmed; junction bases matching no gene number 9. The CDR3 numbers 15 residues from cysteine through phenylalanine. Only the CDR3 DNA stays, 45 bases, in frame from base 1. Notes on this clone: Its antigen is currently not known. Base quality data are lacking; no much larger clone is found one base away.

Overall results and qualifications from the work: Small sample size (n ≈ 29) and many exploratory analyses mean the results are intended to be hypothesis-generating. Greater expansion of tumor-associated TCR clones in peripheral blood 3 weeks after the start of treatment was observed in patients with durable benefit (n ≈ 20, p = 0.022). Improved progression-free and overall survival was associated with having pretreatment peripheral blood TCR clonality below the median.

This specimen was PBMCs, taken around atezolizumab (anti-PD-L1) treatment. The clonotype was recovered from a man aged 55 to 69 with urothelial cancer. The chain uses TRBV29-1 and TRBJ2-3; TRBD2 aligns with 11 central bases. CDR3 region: CSVQLLAGVIDTQYF. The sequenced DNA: TGCAGCGTTCAACTACTAGCGGGAGTGATAGATACGCAGTATTTT.